The sequence of this TCR beta chain was determined in a study of T cell repertoires in cytomegalovirus infection. Background on the study: The study used recently identified HLA-C-restricted and well-studied HLA-B-restricted CMV epitopes. Public TCR beta signatures indicated both CMV infection and matching HLA type. Notes on the study in general: HLA-C-restricted TCR beta clonotypes specific for CMV led the ex vivo response.

Germline V gene data show CDR1 as MDHEN and CDR2 as SYDVKM. The CDR3 runs 15 residues. V was shortened by 7 bases and J by 2 bases, with 17 bases between the two germline ends. TCRdb reanalysed the reads using MiXCR and keeps one entry per CDR3 protein. The sample lists about 770,000 distinct CDR3 sequences; 25% to 35% were seen once. Concerning this clonotype itself: As yet, its antigen is unknown.

The chain has TRBV28 and TRBJ2-5; the D gene could be TRBD1 or TRBD2 (5 bases each). This sequence originates from a human donor in good health (CMV status not recorded). Some clones in this sample may be carry-over from other donors' samples. Sequences were derived from cultured CD8+ T cells from PBMCs, sampled from culture after CMV antigen stimulation. DNA for the CDR3: TGTGCCAGCACCTCGGGACGAAGGCTTCAAGAGACCCAGTACTTC. Translation: CASTSGRRLQETQYF.